What follows are 30 T cell receptor beta chains derived from one specimen sequenced in a study of molecular identifiers for immune sequencing clone quantification. Each CDR3 protein is one row after TCRdb ran MiXCR on the PCR reads. Here the sample spans fewer than 15,000 distinct CDR3 sequences, 15% to 20% being singletons. The source material was naive CD8+ T cells from blood, with Jurkat cell RNA spiked in. Subset given: FACS-sorted CD8+CD4-CCR7+CD45RA+ naive T cells. Every receptor here comes from a human donor in good health. Some libraries in this study had Jurkat cell RNA spiked in.

Comment on this clonotype: This may be a read error, as it is one base from a much larger clone. V usage is TRBV7-4 and J usage is TRBJ1-5; D is perhaps TRBD1 or TRBD2 (6 bases each). The J call may be in error: the DNA end matches TRBJ2-3 better. Germline CDR1 reads SGHVT; CDR2 reads SQSDAQ. The CDR3 spans 14 residues. The CDR3 region is CASSAGHRVQPQYF. CDR3 bases: TGTGCCAGCAGCGCGGGACACCGGGTTCAGCCCCAGTATTTT.

This clonotype was found many times. The J gene is TRBJ1-1, the V gene TRBV2; D is ambiguous. The V gene lost 4 bases and the J gene lost 1 base, with 10 bases spanning the gap. This CDR3 is built from 14 residues. Germline CDR1 SNHLY, CDR2 FYNNEI. The CDR3 DNA sequence: TGTGCCAGCAGTGCTCCGTCTACGAACACTGAAGCTTTCTTT. It yields the protein CASSAPSTNTEAFF.

Regarding this clonotype: This sequence may be a read error, since a much larger clone differs from it by one base. The gene calls are TRBV6-2 or TRBV6-3 and TRBJ2-1, with D hard to call. Germline loops: CDR1 MNHEY, CDR2 SVGEGT. The CDR3 is 13 residues long. The V end lost 8 bases, the J end lost 4 bases, and 12 bases lay between the germline ends. CDR3 DNA: TGTGCCAGCGGTCCCCTGGGGTACAATGAGCAGTTCTTC. Protein product: CASGPLGYNEQFF.

The chain employs TRBV11-2 and TRBJ1-2, with TRBD1 matching 8 bases. The CDR3 consists of 13 residues. Germline CDR1 is SGHAT and CDR2 is FQNNGV. V dropped 7 bases and J dropped 7; count of bases not matched to a gene: 8. The DNA for the CDR3 is TGTGCCAGCAATTACGACAGGGGCTCTGGCTACACCTTC. It yields the protein CASNYDRGSGYTF.

By sample share, this clonotype is medium-sized. The gene calls are TRBV7-2 and TRBJ2-1; unclear D gene. Germline V lookup: CDR1 SGHTA, CDR2 FQGNSA. The CDR3 extends over 13 amino acids. V lost 2 bases and J lost 8, with 10 bases in between. In nucleotides, the CDR3 is TGTGCCAGCAGCTTAATTTTGATCGATGAGCAGTTCTTC. It encodes CASSLILIDEQFF. Full variable domain (remainder filled in from reference TRBV7-2 and TRBJ2-1): GAGVSQSPSNKVTEKGKDVELRCDPISGHTALYWYRQSLGQGLEFLIYFQGNSAPDKSGLPSDRFSAERTGGSVSTLTIQRTQQEDSAVYLCASSLILIDEQFFGPGTRLTVL.

This clonotype was found many times. The gene calls are TRBV20-1 and TRBJ1-6, with D possibly matching TRBD1 (6 bases). The CDR3 runs 14 residues. V lost 3 bases to trimming and J lost 13 bases, with 19 bases between them. The germline CDR1 and CDR2 sequences are DFQATT and SNEGSKA (reference sequence). This CDR3 reads CSASKLGTPVPLHF. CDR3 nucleotide sequence: TGCAGTGCTAGTAAACTAGGGACACCCGTTCCCCTCCACTTT.

This clonotype is medium-sized in the sample. The chain employs TRBV29-1 and TRBJ2-6; the D is unclear. The CDR3 sequence is 13 residues long. V lost 6 bases and J 1 base, leaving 7 bases between the germline ends. Germline values: CDR1 SQVTM, CDR2 ANQGSEA. The CDR3 loop is CSVSLSGANVLTF. DNA for the CDR3: TGCAGCGTATCACTTTCTGGGGCCAACGTCCTGACTTTC.

This clonotype was found many times. CDR3 residues: CASSAGLAGAYEQYF. CDR3 sequence (DNA): TGCGCCAGCAGCGCGGGACTAGCGGGAGCCTACGAGCAGTACTTC. The V and J genes are TRBV5-1 and TRBJ2-7, with 14 bases matching TRBD2. Losses at the gene ends were 4 bases for V and 2 bases for J; bases not matched to a gene: 2. The CDR3 covers 15 residues. Germline CDR1 is SGHRS and CDR2 is YFSETQ.

This clonotype appeared a single time. A much larger clonotype is one base distant, so this may be a read error. The chain recombines TRBV5-6 with TRBJ1-5; a possible D gene is TRBD1 (5 bases). V lost 3 bases, J lost 6 bases, and 13 bases lay in between. The CDR3 length is 14 residues. Germline CDR1 SGHDT, CDR2 YYEEEE. CDR3 sequence: CASSSAGSGQPQHF. The CDR3 bases are TGTGCCAGCAGCTCGGCAGGGTCGGGTCAGCCCCAGCATTTT.

A note on this clonotype: With a much larger clone just one base away, this may be a read error. The V gene is TRBV30, the J gene TRBJ2-3; TRBD2 agrees at 7 bases. The length of the CDR3 is 15 residues. CDR1 is GTSNPN, CDR2 SVGIG, per germline (reference sequence). The CDR3 DNA is TGTGTCTGGATGCTAGAAGGCGGGAGAACAGATACGCAGTATTTT. Its translation: CVWMLEGGRTDTQYF. Variable domain in full (rest from reference TRBV30 and TRBJ2-3): SQTIHQWPATLVQPVGSPLSLECTVEGTSNPNLYWYRQAAGRGLQLLFYSVGIGQISSEVPQNLSASRPQDRQFILSSKKLLLSDSGFYLCVWMLEGGRTDTQYFGPGTRLTVL.

As for this clonotype: An end of the junction differs from the germline gene, which may be a read error. This chain connects TRBV7-6 to TRBJ2-1, with D hard to call. Germline V gene sequence: CDR1 SGHVS, CDR2 FNYEAQ. The CDR3 extends over 12 amino acids. For the CDR3, the DNA is TGCGCCAGCAGCCACGAGCCCGGTGAGCAGTTCTTC. It translates to CASSHEPGEQFF.

A few counts support this clonotype. The chain has TRBV7-6 and TRBJ2-7; 7 bases align to TRBD2. This CDR3 has 14 amino acids. CDR1 and CDR2 (germline): SGHVS, FNYEAQ. V shed 2 bases, J shed 4 bases, and the junction held 5 bases outside the gene matches. The DNA of the CDR3 is TGTGCCAGCAGCTTAAAGGCTAGCGGATACGAGCAGTACTTC. Its translation: CASSLKASGYEQYF. The full variable domain, in which reference TRBV7-6 and TRBJ2-7 provide the parts outside the CDR3, is GAGVSQSPRYKVTKRGQDVALRCDPISGHVSLYWYRQALGQGPEFLTYFNYEAQQDKSGLPNDRFSAERPEGSISTLTIQRTEQRDSAMYRCASSLKASGYEQYFGPGTRLTVT.

By share, this clonotype counts as medium-sized. This chain connects TRBV7-8 to TRBJ2-6; unclear D gene. Trimming cost V 5 bases and J 1 base, with 9 bases left between them. Germline values: CDR1 SGHVS, CDR2 FQNEAQ. The CDR3 is 15 residues long. CDR3 sequence (DNA): TGTGCCAGCAGCCCCCCAACGTCTGGGGCCAACGTCCTGACTTTC. It specifies CASSPPTSGANVLTF.

Within the sample, this clonotype is medium-sized. The rearrangement joins TRBV23-1 to TRBJ1-5; weak D call: TRBD1 (6 bases). TRBV23-1 is reported as an ORF; its role is uncertain. This CDR3 spans 23 amino acids. V lost 11 bases, J lost 0 bases, and 41 bases lay in between. The CDR3 here is CARTDTAILGPKRQTYSNQPQHF. The CDR3 DNA reads as TGCGCCCGGACAGACACAGCGATCTTAGGGCCCAAGCGCCAGACTTATAGCAATCAGCCCCAGCATTTT.

Relative to its sample, this clonotype is medium-sized. The gene calls are TRBV9 and TRBJ1-1; D is perhaps TRBD1 (6 bases). Germline V lookup: CDR1 SGDLS, CDR2 YYNGEE. This CDR3 is 13 amino acids long. V shed 2 bases and J shed 7 bases, with 12 bases lying between them. The CDR3 DNA sequence: TGTGCCAGCAGCGTCGCAGGGGACTTTGAAGCTTTCTTT. It translates to CASSVAGDFEAFF. The complete variable domain, with remaining parts taken from reference TRBV9 and TRBJ1-1, reads DSGVTQTPKHLITATGQRVTLRCSPRSGDLSVYWYQQSLDQGLQFLIQYYNGEERAKGNILERFSAQQFPDLHSELNLSSLELGDSALYFCASSVAGDFEAFFGQGTRLTVV.

This clonotype was seen more than once but under ten times. The J gene is TRBJ2-2, the V gene TRBV4-1; D perhaps matches TRBD2 (5 bases). Germline V gene sequence: CDR1 MGHRA, CDR2 YSYEKL. Trimming removed 0 bases at V and 7 bases at J, with 9 bases between. The CDR3 spans 14 residues. The CDR3 is CASSQDHGNGELFF. In DNA, the CDR3 is TGCGCCAGCAGCCAAGATCACGGGAACGGGGAGCTGTTTTTT.

With respect to this clonotype: A much larger clonotype is one base distant, so this may be a read error. V and J are TRBV20-1 and TRBJ2-3; D call uncertain. The CDR3 consists of 12 residues. CDR1 is DFQATT, CDR2 SNEGSKA, per germline (reference sequence). This chain's CDR3 is CSVRETSDTQYF. The CDR3 nucleotides are TGCAGTGTTAGAGAAACGTCAGATACGCAGTATTTT.

This clonotype was counted many times. V gene TRBV7-9 combines with J gene TRBJ2-2; D is uncertain. Trimming cost V 3 bases and J 0 bases, with 8 bases left between them. The CDR3 is made up of 15 amino acids. The germline V gene encodes CDR1 SEHNR and CDR2 FQNEAQ (reference sequence). CDR3 amino acids: CASSFFGANTGELFF. The CDR3, as DNA: TGTGCCAGCAGCTTTTTTGGCGCGAACACCGGGGAGCTGTTTTTT.

The chain employs TRBV12-5 and TRBJ2-1; possibly TRBD1 for D (6 bases). Germline V gene lookup returns CDR1 LGHNT and CDR2 FRNRAP. The ends were cut back, 3 bases at V and 5 bases at J, with 17 bases in the middle. The CDR3 length is 16 residues. The CDR3 region is CASGLTGLVLDNEQFF. The CDR3 DNA reads TGTGCTAGTGGTTTAACAGGGTTGGTGCTTGACAATGAGCAGTTCTTC.

CDR3 nucleotides: TGCAGTGCTAGAGATGTGGGACTAGCAAATGAGCAGTTCTTC. It is translated as CSARDVGLANEQFF. The V gene is TRBV20-1, the J gene TRBJ2-1, with TRBD2 matching over 9 bases. Germline V gene sequence: CDR1 DFQATT, CDR2 SNEGSKA (reference sequence). V was clipped by 0 bases and J by 7 bases; unmatched bases: 4. The CDR3 has 14 amino acids.

This clonotype was found many times. The chain carries TRBV27 and TRBJ1-1; unclear D gene. The germline V gene encodes CDR1 MNHEY and CDR2 SMNVEV (reference sequence). The CDR3 is 15 residues long. The germline V and J ends were trimmed by 3 bases and 3 bases, with 14 bases remaining between them. CDR3 sequence reads: CASSFSRVRHTEAFF. CDR3 sequence (DNA): TGTGCCAGCAGTTTTTCCCGGGTAAGACACACTGAAGCTTTCTTT.

This clonotype came up many times. The rearrangement uses TRBV25-1 and TRBJ2-1; TRBD2 might be the D (8 bases). V was shortened by 4 bases and J by 5 bases, with 12 bases between the two germline ends. Germline values: CDR1 MGHDK, CDR2 SYGVNS. CDR3 length equals 14 residues. The CDR3 nucleotides are TGTGCCAGCAGTGTAGCGGGACAGAACAATGAGCAGTTCTTC. Its protein is CASSVAGQNNEQFF.

The table lists this clonotype with a few counts. Since a much larger clone is just one base distant, this may be a read error. The chain uses TRBV7-8 and TRBJ1-1; no firm D call. Germline lookup yields CDR1 SGHVS and CDR2 FQNEAQ. This CDR3 has 13 residues. Here the CDR3 DNA reads TGTGCCAGCAGCCCCGGACCTAACACTGGAGCTTTCTTT. Translation gives CASSPGPNTGAFF.

This clonotype is medium-sized by share. The chain combines TRBV19 with TRBJ1-5; 7 nucleotides align to TRBD1. V was clipped by 4 bases and J by 3 bases; unmatched bases: 9. The CDR3 is made up of 16 amino acids. The V gene's germline CDR1 is LNHDA and CDR2 SQIVND (reference sequence). DNA for the CDR3: TGTGCCAGTAGTAAATTAGGGCAGGGGGACAATCAGCCCCAGCATTTT. It encodes CASSKLGQGDNQPQHF.

Comments on this clonotype: This may come from a read error, since a much larger clone is one base off. This chain links TRBV13 with TRBJ2-6, with D perhaps given as TRBD1 or TRBD2 (5 bases each). Germline CDR1 is PRHDT and CDR2 is FYEKMQ (reference sequence). The CDR3 extends over 15 amino acids. CDR3 protein: CASSHTEAGANALTF. The CDR3 DNA reads as TGTGCCAGCAGCCATACGGAGGCTGGGGCCAACGCCCTGACTTTC.

This clonotype was seen repeatedly, ten times or more. The J gene is TRBJ2-1, the V gene TRBV12-3 or TRBV12-4; no reliable D call. This CDR3 comprises 18 residues. The V and J ends lost 6 bases and 2 bases respectively, with 23 bases between them. The CDR3, as DNA: TGTGCCAGCAGATCAGGCGGTGGGCTCCCCCAGCCCTACAATGAGCAGTTCTTC. It codes for CASRSGGGLPQPYNEQFF.

This clonotype came up many times. The chain links TRBV3-1 to TRBJ2-7; 7 positions match TRBD1. V lost 6 bases and J lost 1; bases outside the gene matches: 3. The CDR3 runs to 13 residues. Germline V gives CDR1 LGHDT, CDR2 YNNKEL (reference sequence). CDR3 nucleotides: TGTGCCAGCAGGAGGGACAGTTCCTACGAGCAGTACTTC. It is translated as CASRRDSSYEQYF.

Regarding this clonotype: Since a much larger clone is just one base distant, this may be a read error. The chain has TRBV11-2 and TRBJ1-4, with D unresolved. The length of the CDR3 is 13 residues. Germline V lookup: CDR1 SGHAT, CDR2 FQNNGV. The CDR3 here is CASRGITNERLFF. CDR3 bases: TGTGCCAGCAGGGGGATCACTAATGAAAGACTGTTTTTT.

This clonotype has a handful of counts. The V gene is TRBV28, the J gene TRBJ2-3; D unresolved. From germline, CDR1 is MDHEN and CDR2 SYDVKM. V gave up 1 base and J gave up 5 bases, with 7 bases separating them. The CDR3 runs 13 residues. The CDR3 region is CASSLYSGDTQYF. Here the CDR3 DNA reads TGTGCCAGCAGTTTATACTCCGGAGATACGCAGTATTTT.

This clonotype was seen at least ten times. This chain links TRBV10-3 with TRBJ2-5, with D perhaps TRBD2 (5 bases). V shed 0 bases and J shed 2 bases, with 13 bases lying between them. The CDR3 has 16 amino acids. CDR1 is ENHRY, CDR2 SYGVKD, per germline. The CDR3 sequence is CAISESTRERQETQYF. The CDR3 coding sequence is TGTGCCATCAGTGAGTCGACGAGGGAACGGCAAGAGACCCAGTACTTC.